This T cell receptor (beta chain) was sequenced for a study of OX40 agonist ivuxolimab in advanced cancers. Study observations and caveats: Both blood CD4+ and CD8+ T cells showed clonal growth by week 6 at 0.1 to 3.0 mg/kg. Averaged across samples, CD8+ T cells carried more expanded clones than CD4+ did. Some of the nonresponding patients also showed low levels of normalized T-cell clonal expansion.

Per germline, CDR1 SGDLS and CDR2 YYNGEE. The CDR3 is 15 residues long. V dropped 2 bases and J dropped 0 bases, with 10 bases sitting between them. This clone was seen a few times. Its antigen is unknown. Collection of blood occurred at baseline, at cycle 4 day 1, and at cycle 7 day 1. This table comes from immunoSEQ multiplex PCR, and its TCRdb copy is limited to in-frame clones, with some not included. The table has about 40,000 clones, 88% seen once. Specimen: CD4+ or CD8+ T cells sorted from blood, collected in a trial of the OX40 agonist ivuxolimab. This TCR came from an adult with an advanced solid tumor such as melanoma, head and neck, liver or kidney cancer. The J gene is TRBJ2-3, the V gene TRBV9; D perhaps matches TRBD2 (5 bases). The CDR3 loop reads CASSVDSPSTDTQYF. The CDR3 nucleotides are TGTGCCAGCAGCGTGGACTCGCCTAGCACAGATACGCAGTATTTT.